The present TCR beta chain was sequenced within a study of blood T cells in healthy people across ages. Study context: Per every two T cells, about one barcoded beta molecule was captured by template switching. General study points: Underestimates were what the diversity estimates from one million T cells were considered to be. Diversity of TCR beta per million T cells declined in a roughly linear way with age. With naive T cell percentage, TCR beta diversity showed a strong correlation.

The CDR3 loop spans 14 amino acids. Germline V gene lookup returns CDR1 GTSNPN and CDR2 SVGIG (reference sequence). V dropped 1 base and J dropped 5 bases, with 11 bases sitting between them. It was with a sample-barcoded 5' primer and a J-beta primer mix that a second PCR of roughly 6 to 11 cycles was run. MiXCR, applied by TCRdb to the 5' RACE reads, yields one record per CDR3 protein. This table holds some 1.1 million distinct CDR3 sequences, under 40% found once. On this clonotype: Its antigen is unidentified.

This TCR derives from a man aged 18 to 30 in good health. Sequencing was done on a sample of blood. The chain recombines TRBV30 with TRBJ1-4; D not resolved. This CDR3 reads CAWSAGHKNEKLFF. CDR3 coding DNA: TGTGCCTGGAGTGCCGGGCATAAGAATGAAAAACTGTTTTTT. Full variable domain (missing parts from reference TRBV30 and TRBJ1-4): SQTIHQWPATLVQPVGSPLSLECTVEGTSNPNLYWYRQAAGRGLQLLFYSVGIGQISSEVPQNLSASRPQDRQFILSSKKLLLSDSGFYLCAWSAGHKNEKLFFGSGTQLSVL.